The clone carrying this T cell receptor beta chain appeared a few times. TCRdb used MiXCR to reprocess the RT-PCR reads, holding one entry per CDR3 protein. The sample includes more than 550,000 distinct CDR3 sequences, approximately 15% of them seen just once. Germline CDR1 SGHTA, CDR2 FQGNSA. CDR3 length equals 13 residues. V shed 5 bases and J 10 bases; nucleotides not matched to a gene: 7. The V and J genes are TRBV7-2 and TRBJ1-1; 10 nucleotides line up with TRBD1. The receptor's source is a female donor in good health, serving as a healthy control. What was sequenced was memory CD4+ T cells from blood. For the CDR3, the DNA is TGTGCCAGCAGCGACAGGGGGCTAATATCAGCTTTCTTT. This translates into CASSDRGLISAFF.